These 18 T cell receptor beta chains were all obtained from the same sample, sequenced in a study of blood T cells in healthy people across ages. A sample-barcoded 5' primer and a J-beta primer mix were used in a second PCR of roughly 7 to 11 cycles. Via MiXCR, TCRdb re-called the 5' RACE reads, giving one row per CDR3 protein. The table has 1.5 million or so distinct CDR3 sequences, 35% to 45% seen once; the top ten hold roughly 8.2%. The sample taken for sequencing was blood. The receptors stem from a woman aged 18-29 years in good health.

The table lists this clonotype with a few counts. The chain uses TRBV4-1 and TRBJ1-4; 8 nucleotides align to TRBD1. J was trimmed by 11 bases and V by 0 bases; bases with no gene match: 14. The CDR3 has 17 amino acids. CDR1 is MGHRA, CDR2 YSYEKL, per germline. In nucleotides, the CDR3 is TGCGCCAGCAGCCAAGAATTGTTAAGCGGGACAGGCGGGAAACTGTTTTTT. It encodes CASSQELLSGTGGKLFF.

The chain joins TRBV28 to TRBJ2-1; D not resolved. V lost 6 bases to trimming and J lost 10 bases, with 10 bases between them. CDR1 is MDHEN and CDR2 is SYDVKM in the germline V gene. This CDR3 region has 11 residues. This CDR3 reads CASRKVYEQFF. CDR3 bases: TGTGCCAGCAGGAAAGTTTACGAGCAGTTCTTC.

Turning to this clonotype: One base away lies a much larger clone, so this may be a sequencing read error. The chain couples TRBV6-4 to TRBJ2-1; D possibly uses TRBD1 or TRBD2 (5 bases each). The CDR3 totals 13 residues. V was cut by 5 bases and J by 6 bases, with 11 bases left in between. CDR1 and CDR2 (germline): MRHNA, SNTAGT. This CDR3 reads CASSHRDGNEQFF. In DNA form, the CDR3 reads TGTGCCAGCAGTCACCGGGACGGCAATGAGCAGTTCTTC.

This clonotype was counted at least ten times. The chain couples TRBV2 to TRBJ1-5; 7 nucleotides match TRBD1. CDR1 and CDR2 (germline): SNHLY, FYNNEI. V dropped 6 bases and J dropped 4; count of bases not matched to a gene: 6. The CDR3 has 14 residues. The DNA for the CDR3 is TGTGCCAGCAGAGGGGACAGCACTAATCAGCCCCAGCATTTT. It yields the protein CASRGDSTNQPQHF. The entire variable domain, with the rest obtained from reference TRBV2 and TRBJ1-5, is as follows: EPEVTQTPSHQVTQMGQEVILRCVPISNHLYFYWYRQILGQKVEFLVSFYNNEISEKSEIFDDQFSVERPDGSNFTLKIRSTKLEDSAMYFCASRGDSTNQPQHFGDGTRLSIL.

This clonotype was seen only a few times. This chain connects TRBV7-9 to TRBJ2-3; tentative D call: TRBD1 (5 bases). Germline-derived CDR1 and CDR2 are SEHNR and FQNEAQ (reference sequence). The CDR3 extends over 15 amino acids. Trimming pared 5 bases from V and 4 bases from J, leaving 16 bases between. The CDR3: CASSLEAQGADTQYF. CDR3 DNA sequence: TGTGCCAGCAGCCTAGAGGCCCAGGGCGCAGATACGCAGTATTTT.

This chain links TRBV7-8 with TRBJ1-1; 8 nucleotides line up with TRBD1. J gave up 5 bases and V 4 bases, and 9 bases lay outside the gene matches. The CDR3 has 15 amino acids. Per germline, CDR1 SGHVS and CDR2 FQNEAQ. The CDR3 reads CASSWPGQGKTEAFF. The CDR3 DNA reads as TGTGCCAGCAGCTGGCCCGGACAGGGAAAGACTGAAGCTTTCTTT.

This clonotype was seen a few times. The chain carries TRBV27 and TRBJ2-3, with D maybe TRBD2 (6 bases). Trimming took 4 bases from V and 4 from J, leaving 18 bases between them. The CDR3 is 16 amino acids. Germline V gives CDR1 MNHEY, CDR2 SMNVEV (reference sequence). The CDR3 DNA reads as TGTGCCAGCAGTTCATACGGGGGACTTTCCCCAGATACGCAGTATTTT. Protein product: CASSSYGGLSPDTQYF.

The chain uses TRBV6-5 and TRBJ1-4, with a tentative D call TRBD1 (5 bases). CDR1 MNHEY and CDR2 SVGAGI come from the germline V gene. CDR3 length equals 18 residues. The V end was cut by 4 bases, the J end by 3 bases, with 21 bases between. Written as DNA, the CDR3 is TGTGCCAGCAGTTCCGCCGGGGCAGCCGTAGCCCCTAATGAAAAACTGTTTTTT. Its protein is CASSSAGAAVAPNEKLFF.

This sequence joins TRBV20-1 and TRBJ2-3; 10 nucleotides agree with TRBD2. Germline V lookup: CDR1 DFQATT, CDR2 SNEGSKA (reference sequence). V lost 5 bases and J lost 2; bases outside the gene matches: 31. This CDR3 spans 23 amino acids. The CDR3: CSAPSGAGEGSSGRAHYTDTQYF. DNA for the CDR3: TGCAGTGCTCCATCCGGGGCAGGGGAGGGATCCAGCGGGAGGGCCCATTACACAGATACGCAGTATTTT.

This clonotype was counted only a few times. The gene calls are TRBV20-1 and TRBJ2-1; 12 nucleotides match TRBD2. With V trimmed by 3 bases and J by 8 bases, 5 bases remained unmatched. Germline loops: CDR1 DFQATT, CDR2 SNEGSKA (reference sequence). There are 14 residues in the CDR3. This chain's CDR3 is CSASLAGGSDEQFF. CDR3 coding DNA: TGCAGTGCTAGCCTAGCGGGAGGGTCGGATGAGCAGTTCTTC.

This clonotype was seen more than once but under ten times. V is TRBV2 and J is TRBJ1-2, with TRBD1 matching 9 bases. This CDR3 has 14 residues. Germline V CDR1 and CDR2: SNHLY, FYNNEI. V lost 4 bases to trimming and J lost 4 bases; unmatched junction nucleotides: 4. The CDR3, as DNA: TGTGCCAGCAGTGGACAGGGGGGGAGCTATGGCTACACCTTC. Protein product: CASSGQGGSYGYTF.

V and J are TRBV2 and TRBJ2-7; maybe TRBD2 (7 bases). Looked up from germline, CDR1 is SNHLY and CDR2 is FYNNEI. CDR3 length equals 17 residues. V was shortened by 1 base and J by 2 bases, with 18 bases between the two germline ends. The CDR3 bases are TGTGCCAGCAGTGAAGACAGGCCCCCGGGGGGCCCCTACGAGCAGTACTTC. Its translation: CASSEDRPPGGPYEQYF.

This clonotype came up a few times. The chain employs TRBV6-5 and TRBJ1-1, with D tentatively TRBD1 (5 bases). The germline V gene encodes CDR1 MNHEY and CDR2 SVGAGI. The V end lost 2 bases, the J end lost 0 bases, and 10 bases lay between the germline ends. This CDR3 contains 15 residues. The CDR3 DNA reads TGTGCCAGCAGTTACGCGACAGTTATGAACACTGAAGCTTTCTTT. Amino acid sequence: CASSYATVMNTEAFF.

CDR3 protein: CASSGQGPRGELFF. Here the CDR3 DNA reads TGTGCCAGCAGTGGACAGGGGCCCAGAGGGGAGCTGTTTTTT. The V call is TRBV6-6, the J call TRBJ2-2, with 9 positions matching TRBD1. The CDR3 has 14 amino acids. V shed 5 bases and J 8 bases; nucleotides not matched to a gene: 6. CDR1 is MNHNY, CDR2 SVGAGI, per germline (reference sequence).

The sample holds a few counts of this clonotype. The chain is built from TRBV27 and TRBJ2-3; tentatively, D is TRBD2 (6 bases). The CDR3 covers 12 residues. Germline lookup yields CDR1 MNHEY and CDR2 SMNVEV (reference sequence). V lost 6 bases and J lost 8, with 12 bases in between. CDR3 loop: CASSGGLSTQYF. The CDR3 DNA is TGTGCCAGCAGCGGGGGACTTAGTACGCAGTATTTT.

V is TRBV12-3 or TRBV12-4 and J is TRBJ1-1; no reliable D call. The CDR3 contains 15 residues. V dropped 2 bases and J dropped 1 base, with 11 bases sitting between them. CDR3 protein: CASSLSRRPNTEAFF. The CDR3 nucleotides read TGTGCCAGCAGTTTATCTCGCAGGCCGAACACTGAAGCTTTCTTT.

This clonotype appeared many times. The gene calls are TRBV7-9 and TRBJ1-1, with TRBD1 as a possible D gene (5 bases). V was shortened by 6 bases and J by 1 base, with 9 bases between the two germline ends. CDR1 and CDR2 from the germline V gene are SEHNR and FQNEAQ (reference sequence). This CDR3 spans 13 amino acids. CDR3 sequence: CASSGGGNTEAFF. Written as DNA, the CDR3 is TGTGCCAGCAGTGGGGGGGGGAACACTGAAGCTTTCTTT.

V usage is TRBV27 and J usage is TRBJ2-1, with D possibly called TRBD1 or TRBD2 (5 bases each). CDR1 MNHEY and CDR2 SMNVEV come from the germline V gene (reference sequence). The V gene lost 7 bases and the J gene lost 7 bases, with 14 bases spanning the gap. The CDR3 has 13 amino acids. The CDR3: CASTPYGANEQFF. The CDR3 bases are TGTGCCAGCACCCCCTACGGGGCAAATGAGCAGTTCTTC.